The next 27 T cell receptor beta chains were all read from a single sample in a study of cytomegalovirus exposure and HLA in healthy donors. PCR employed 60 Vbeta and 13 Jbeta primers. Assay: immunoSEQ multiplex PCR; the TCRdb copy retains only in-frame clones and omits some. The data show roughly 250,000 clones, roughly two thirds seen once. The sequenced material came from PBMCs. These receptors were taken from a female donor in good health and CMV-seronegative.

V is TRBV5-1 and J is TRBJ2-7; 7 bases are a match to TRBD1. Trimming cost V 3 bases and J 3 bases; bases outside gene matches: 6. Per the germline V gene, CDR1 is SGHRS and CDR2 is YFSETQ. The CDR3 is 14 amino acids. The CDR3 coding sequence is TGCGCCAGCAGCTCTATTGGGGACAGCTACGAGCAGTACTTC. This encodes CASSSIGDSYEQYF.

The chain combines TRBV4-1 with TRBJ2-3, with 11 bases aligning to TRBD2. The CDR3 length is 19 residues. J lost 1 base, V lost 1 base, and 10 bases had no gene match. Germline V gene data show CDR1 as MGHRA and CDR2 as YSYEKL. The CDR3 sequence is CASSQALSSGRFGTDTQYF. The DNA for the CDR3 is TGCGCCAGCAGCCAAGCCCTGTCTAGCGGGAGGTTCGGCACAGATACGCAGTATTTT.

The chain uses TRBV7-9 and TRBJ2-5, with unresolved D. Germline CDR1 is SEHNR and CDR2 is FQNEAQ (reference sequence). Deletions cut 8 bases from V and 5 bases from J, with 9 bases between. CDR3 length equals 11 residues. The CDR3 sequence is CASAWAETQYF. The CDR3 DNA is TGTGCCAGCGCCTGGGCGGAGACCCAGTACTTC.

CDR3 amino acids: CASSPKDRGGEQYF. The CDR3 coding sequence is TGTGCCAGCTCACCAAAGGACAGGGGAGGGGAGCAGTACTTC. The genes are TRBV18 and TRBJ2-7; TRBD1 aligns across 9 bases. Germline assignment: CDR1 KGHSH and CDR2 LQKENI. The ends lost 2 bases at V and 7 bases at J; junction bases unmatched: 6. The CDR3 consists of 14 residues.

CDR3: CASKKEGNTEAFF. In DNA, the CDR3 is TGTGCCTCCAAAAAGGAGGGGAACACTGAAGCTTTCTTT. The chain couples TRBV2 to TRBJ1-1; D is unresolved. The V and J ends lost 11 bases and 1 base respectively, with 14 bases between them. The CDR3 runs to 13 residues. CDR1 SNHLY and CDR2 FYNNEI come from the germline V gene.

The chain uses TRBV7-9 and TRBJ2-2; D unresolved. Germline CDR1 SEHNR, CDR2 FQNEAQ (reference sequence). Trimming cost V 2 bases and J 6 bases, with 4 bases left between them. This CDR3 has 12 amino acids. The CDR3 DNA reads TGTGCCAGCAGCTTATCATCCGGGGAGCTGTTTTTT. The encoded protein is CASSLSSGELFF.

The CDR3 coding sequence is TGCGCCAGCAGCTTGACGCGGGAGGGCCGAGTCGGGGAGCTGTTTTTT. It translates to CASSLTREGRVGELFF. The rearrangement links TRBV5-1 to TRBJ2-2; the match to TRBD2 covers 9 bases. Germline CDR1 SGHRS, CDR2 YFSETQ. The CDR3 consists of 16 residues. V shed 1 base, J shed 7 bases, and the junction held 8 bases outside the gene matches. Full variable domain (remainder filled in from reference TRBV5-1 and TRBJ2-2): KAGVTQTPRYLIKTRGQQVTLSCSPISGHRSVSWYQQTPGQGLQFLFEYFSETQRNKGNFPGRFSGRQFSNSRSEMNVSTLELGDSALYLCASSLTREGRVGELFFGEGSRLTVL.

This clone appeared a single time. The chain joins TRBV6-5 to TRBJ2-7, with 10 positions matching TRBD1. V lost 5 bases to trimming and J lost 0 bases; unmatched junction nucleotides: 4. This CDR3 is built from 15 residues. Germline V gene lookup returns CDR1 MNHEY and CDR2 SVGAGI. In DNA form, the CDR3 reads TGTGCCAGCAGTACTAGGACAGGGGGCTCCTACGAGCAGTACTTC. Protein product: CASSTRTGGSYEQYF.

The chain recombines TRBV5-5 with TRBJ1-2, with 7 bases identical to TRBD1. The CDR3 covers 14 residues. The V segment lost 0 bases and the J segment 7 bases; nucleotides outside the gene matches: 6. Germline V gene data show CDR1 as SGHKS and CDR2 as YYEKEE (reference sequence). Written as DNA, the CDR3 is TGTGCCAGCAGCTTGGCCGACAGGGCGGGTGGCTACACCTTC. The encoded protein is CASSLADRAGGYTF.

V gene TRBV29-1 combines with J gene TRBJ1-3; no clear D gene. In germline, CDR1 is SQVTM, CDR2 ANQGSEA. V lost 4 bases and J 4 bases, leaving 11 bases between the germline ends. The CDR3 has 13 amino acids. The CDR3 coding sequence is TGCAGCGTTGTCGGTCTAGACGGAAACACCATATATTTT. It translates to CSVVGLDGNTIYF.

The rearrangement joins TRBV10-3 to TRBJ2-1; 8 positions agree with TRBD2. The V gene end was trimmed by 6 bases and the J gene end by 8 bases; junction bases not matched to a gene: 12. This CDR3 contains 15 residues. Germline values: CDR1 ENHRY, CDR2 SYGVKD. For the CDR3, the DNA is TGTGCCATCAGGGAACCGGGACTAGAGAAGGATGAGCAGTTCTTC. It encodes CAIREPGLEKDEQFF.

The chain couples TRBV7-3 to TRBJ2-7, with D unresolved. Trimming left V 1 base short and J 7 bases short, with 11 bases between. This CDR3 has 13 amino acids. In germline, CDR1 is SGHTA, CDR2 FQGTGA. CDR3 sequence reads: CASSLIPPSEQYF. Written as DNA, the CDR3 is TGTGCCAGCAGCTTAATCCCTCCCTCGGAGCAGTACTTC.

In this sample, this clone turned up once. The chain couples TRBV27 to TRBJ2-3, with 8 bases matching TRBD1. Per the germline V gene, CDR1 is MNHEY and CDR2 is SMNVEV (reference sequence). CDR3 length: 14 residues. Trimming at V came to 5 bases and at J to 5 bases, leaving 6 bases not matched to a gene. CDR3 in DNA: TGTGCCAGCAGTCTAGGACAGGGAAGAGATACGCAGTATTTT. Translating gives CASSLGQGRDTQYF.

This sequence joins TRBV5-1 and TRBJ2-1, with 8 bases lining up with TRBD2. CDR3 length: 16 amino acids. CDR1 is SGHRS, CDR2 YFSETQ, per germline. V lost 0 bases and J lost 6; bases outside the gene matches: 8. The CDR3 spells CASSLGAGGNPNEQFF. For the CDR3, the DNA is TGCGCCAGCAGCTTGGGGGCGGGAGGTAACCCCAATGAGCAGTTCTTC.

The chain employs TRBV30 and TRBJ1-1; 8 bases are a match to TRBD1. This CDR3 is 15 amino acids long. V lost 2 bases and J lost 0; bases outside the gene matches: 5. Per germline, CDR1 GTSNPN and CDR2 SVGIG (reference sequence). CDR3 residues: CAWSHRGSMNTEAFF. The DNA for the CDR3 is TGTGCCTGGAGTCACAGGGGGAGTATGAACACTGAAGCTTTCTTT.

The V call is TRBV5-8, the J call TRBJ1-5; D remains ambiguous. The CDR3 has 12 amino acids. V lost 5 bases to trimming and J lost 6 bases, with 9 bases between them. Germline V gene data show CDR1 as SGHTS and CDR2 as YDEGEE. CDR3 DNA sequence: TGTGCCAGCAGACTTCAACGTCAGCCCCAGCATTTT. Amino acid sequence: CASRLQRQPQHF.

As concerns this clone: The junction differs from germline at one of its ends, possibly a read error. The chain joins TRBV6-5 to TRBJ1-2; TRBD1 agrees at 10 bases. In germline, CDR1 is MNHEY, CDR2 SVGAGI. The CDR3 sequence is 13 residues long. CDR3 sequence (DNA): TGTGCCAGCAGTCAAACCGGGACAGGGGTTATCTCCTTC. Protein: CASSQTGTGVISF.

This clone is a singleton in its sample. V and J are TRBV6-6 and TRBJ1-1, with TRBD1 as a possible D gene (5 bases). V was pared by 1 base and J by 8 bases, with 11 bases between. The CDR3 totals 13 residues. Germline values: CDR1 MNHNY, CDR2 SVGAGI (reference sequence). The CDR3 nucleotides are TGTGCCAGCAGTTACTTTGGGGGGGTGGAAGCTTTCTTT. This encodes CASSYFGGVEAFF.

This rearrangement joins TRBV9 to TRBJ1-2; tentative D call: TRBD1 (6 bases). From germline, CDR1 is SGDLS and CDR2 YYNGEE. This CDR3 spans 14 amino acids. The V end lost 0 bases, the J end lost 8 bases, and 14 bases lay between the germline ends. As DNA, the CDR3 is TGTGCCAGCAGCGTAGCTCGGGGGGGCGGAGGCTACACCTTC. This translates into CASSVARGGGGYTF.

V gene TRBV7-9 combines with J gene TRBJ2-7, with 9 bases aligning to TRBD1. Germline lookup yields CDR1 SEHNR and CDR2 FQNEAQ (reference sequence). The CDR3 is 16 amino acids. V trimming: 5 bases; J trimming: 3 bases; junction bases outside the gene matches: 11. DNA of the CDR3: TGTGCCAGCAGCGCACCGGGACAGGGCCCCTACTACGAGCAGTACTTC. It specifies CASSAPGQGPYYEQYF.

This chain links TRBV28 with TRBJ1-1, with TRBD1 as a possible D gene (6 bases). The CDR3 extends over 12 amino acids. V was clipped by 6 bases and J by 4 bases, with 9 bases between them. Germline V gene data show CDR1 as MDHEN and CDR2 as SYDVKM. The CDR3 sequence is CASRARGTEAFF. The DNA for the CDR3 is TGTGCCAGCAGGGCCAGGGGCACTGAAGCTTTCTTT.

This chain connects TRBV7-8 to TRBJ1-3; D might be TRBD1 (5 bases). CDR1 and CDR2 from the germline V gene are SGHVS and FQNEAQ. The CDR3 spans 15 residues. Trimming pared 3 bases from V and 3 bases from J, leaving 12 bases between. CDR3 nucleotides: TGTGCCAGCAGCTTCTTCGCCGGGGGTGGAAACACCATATATTTT. Amino acids: CASSFFAGGGNTIYF. The full variable domain, rest sourced from reference TRBV7-8 and TRBJ1-3, is GAGVSQSPRYKVAKRGQDVALRCDPISGHVSLFWYQQALGQGPEFLTYFQNEAQLDKSGLPSDRFFAERPEGSVSTLKIQRTQQEDSAVYLCASSFFAGGGNTIYFGEGSWLTVV.

V is TRBV2 and J is TRBJ2-7, with 9 bases fitting TRBD2. J lost 5 bases, V lost 7 bases, and 6 bases had no gene match. The CDR3 sequence is 13 residues long. Germline CDR1 reads SNHLY; CDR2 reads FYNNEI. The chain's CDR3 is CASKAGGLHEQYF. The CDR3 DNA reads as TGTGCCAGCAAGGCGGGAGGGCTCCACGAGCAGTACTTC.

The V gene is TRBV6-1, the J gene TRBJ2-7; 7 bases map to TRBD2. The CDR3 spans 17 residues. Germline CDR1 reads MNHNS; CDR2 reads SASEGT. The V segment lost 6 bases and the J segment 4 bases; nucleotides outside the gene matches: 18. The CDR3 protein is CASSEPESGRLAYEQYF. The CDR3 bases are TGTGCCAGCAGCGAACCTGAATCCGGGAGGCTAGCGTACGAGCAGTACTTC.

The V call is TRBV11-3, the J call TRBJ1-1; D gene uncertain. Germline CDR1 reads SGHNT; CDR2 reads YENEEA. The V and J ends lost 3 bases and 1 base respectively, with 6 bases between them. This CDR3 region has 13 residues. The CDR3 DNA is TGTGCCAGCAGCTTGAGTAAGAACACTGAAGCTTTCTTT. The encoded protein is CASSLSKNTEAFF.

This clone was found a few times. The chain is built from TRBV10-2 and TRBJ2-7; unclear D gene. The germline CDR1 and CDR2 sequences are WSHSY and SAAADI. Trimming cost V 4 bases and J 3 bases, with 7 bases left between them. The length of the CDR3 is 12 residues. This chain's CDR3 is CASSAHFYEQYF. The CDR3, as DNA: TGCGCCAGCAGTGCCCACTTCTACGAGCAGTACTTC.

The chain recombines TRBV29-1 with TRBJ2-1, with D maybe TRBD1 (6 bases). Germline CDR1 SQVTM, CDR2 ANQGSEA. V was cut by 5 bases and J by 3 bases, with 23 bases left in between. CDR3 length: 17 amino acids. CDR3 amino acids: CSVRALLATGGYNEQFF. The CDR3, as DNA: TGCAGCGTTCGGGCCCTTTTAGCGACAGGCGGCTACAATGAGCAGTTCTTC.